These 21 T cell receptor beta chains share one sample of origin, sequenced in a study of blood T cell repertoires in COVID-19. Assay: immunoSEQ multiplex PCR; the TCRdb copy retains only in-frame clones and omits some. The sample includes approximately 58,000 clones, more than 90% of them seen just once. Sample: peripheral blood. The receptors come from a human donor in a cohort sampled during active COVID-19.

The rearrangement joins TRBV7-2 to TRBJ1-1; D gene unclear. This CDR3 is built from 16 residues. Trimming took 3 bases from V and 0 from J, leaving 14 bases between them. The V gene's germline CDR1 is SGHTA and CDR2 FQGNSA. CDR3 amino acids: CASSLLDPTLNTEAFF. The CDR3 region has the DNA TGTGCCAGCAGCTTGCTAGACCCCACCTTGAACACTGAAGCTTTCTTT.

The chain has TRBV6-5 and TRBJ1-3; a possible D gene is TRBD1 (6 bases). From germline, CDR1 is MNHEY and CDR2 SVGAGI. This CDR3 has 11 amino acids. The ends were cut back, 7 bases at V and 11 bases at J, with 12 bases in the middle. Here the CDR3 DNA reads TGTGCCAGCACCTACAGGGATGCCATATATTTT. Its translation: CASTYRDAIYF.

The rearrangement joins TRBV7-2 to TRBJ2-3; 7 bases agree with TRBD1. The CDR3 has 14 residues. V trimming: 4 bases; J trimming: 2 bases; junction bases outside the gene matches: 3. CDR1 SGHTA and CDR2 FQGNSA come from the germline V gene. Here the CDR3 DNA reads TGTGCCAGCAGCTACGGACAGGCCACAGATACGCAGTATTTT. Translated, it gives CASSYGQATDTQYF.

The chain is built from TRBV6-2 or TRBV6-3 and TRBJ1-2; 11 positions match TRBD1. Germline V gene data show CDR1 as MNHEY and CDR2 as SVGEGT. Germline trimming cut 4 bases from V and 3 bases from J; bases unmatched to any gene: 1. The CDR3 runs to 14 residues. CDR3 loop: CASSSGQGDYGYTF. CDR3 coding DNA: TGTGCCAGCAGTTCGGGACAGGGGGACTATGGCTACACCTTC.

By share, this clone counts as medium-sized. This sequence joins TRBV7-9 and TRBJ1-2; D gene uncertain. The germline V gene has CDR1 SEHNR and CDR2 FQNEAQ (reference sequence). This CDR3 region has 16 residues. Trimming removed 1 base at V and 5 bases at J, with 17 bases between. The DNA of the CDR3 is TGTGCCAGCAGCTTAGGGGGTGGTCTAGCAGATTATGGCTACACCTTC. Protein product: CASSLGGGLADYGYTF.

The gene calls are TRBV19 and TRBJ1-6, with 9 bases that match TRBD1. Germline CDR1 and CDR2: LNHDA and SQIVND (reference sequence). This CDR3 region has 13 residues. V was pared by 7 bases and J by 8 bases, with 3 bases of the junction left unmatched. The CDR3 coding sequence is TGTGCCAGTAAAGGGACAGGGTATTCACCCCTCCACTTT. Amino acids: CASKGTGYSPLHF.

This chain connects TRBV19 to TRBJ2-2, with D hard to call. The CDR3 length is 14 residues. Trimming cost V 10 bases and J 0 bases, with 12 bases left between them. CDR1 is LNHDA and CDR2 is SQIVND in the germline V gene (reference sequence). The CDR3 DNA is TGTGCCACGACCCCAAGCGCGAACACCGGGGAGCTGTTTTTT. Translating it yields CATTPSANTGELFF.

V is TRBV6-6 and J is TRBJ1-6; maybe TRBD1 (6 bases). Germline CDR1 and CDR2: MNHNY and SVGAGI (reference sequence). CDR3 length: 15 residues. Trimming shortened V by 2 bases and J by 8 bases, and 13 bases separated the two germline ends. The CDR3, as DNA: TGTGCCAGCAGTTACGCTCGGACAGTTGATTCACCCCTCCACTTT. Amino acids: CASSYARTVDSPLHF.

The chain has TRBV4-1 and TRBJ2-5; D remains unclear. In germline, CDR1 is MGHRA, CDR2 YSYEKL. V was trimmed by 1 base and J by 1 base, leaving 10 bases between them. The CDR3 contains 15 residues. The DNA of the CDR3 is TGCGCCAGCAGCCAAGTTTCTGGCATCCAAGAGACCCAGTACTTC. It encodes CASSQVSGIQETQYF.

This clone has only one observation. V is TRBV27 and J is TRBJ2-1; D is unclear. Germline-derived CDR1 and CDR2 are MNHEY and SMNVEV (reference sequence). Trimming removed 2 bases from V and 0 bases from J, with 14 bases in between. CDR3 length equals 17 residues. CDR3 sequence reads: CASSLRHPMSSYNEQFF. The CDR3 DNA reads TGTGCCAGCAGTTTAAGACACCCTATGAGCTCCTACAATGAGCAGTTCTTC.

The V and J genes are TRBV10-2 and TRBJ1-1, with a tentative D call TRBD1 (5 bases). The V end lost 4 bases, the J end lost 8 bases, and 11 bases lay between the germline ends. Germline CDR1 WSHSY, CDR2 SAAADI. The CDR3 is 12 residues long. CDR3 in DNA: TGCGCCAGCAGTGTGGTACAGGAAGAAGCTTTCTTT. Its translation is CASSVVQEEAFF.

The chain carries TRBV19 and TRBJ2-1; 10 bases line up with TRBD2. CDR1 and CDR2 (germline): LNHDA, SQIVND (reference sequence). After removal of 4 bases from V and 9 bases from J, the junction contained 6 bases not matched to a gene. The CDR3 length is 14 residues. The CDR3 DNA reads TGTGCCAGTAGTAGCCTAGCGGGGGCGGGTGAGCAGTTCTTC. This encodes CASSSLAGAGEQFF.

This chain connects TRBV7-2 to TRBJ1-5; 7 bases are shared with TRBD1. Looked up from germline, CDR1 is SGHTA and CDR2 is FQGNSA. The CDR3 consists of 16 residues. Trimming cost V 4 bases and J 7 bases; bases outside gene matches: 13. The CDR3 here is CASSSMPTGVGQPQHF. The CDR3 bases are TGTGCCAGCAGCTCGATGCCTACAGGGGTAGGACAGCCCCAGCATTTT.

The rearrangement links TRBV24-1 to TRBJ1-4; maybe TRBD1 (5 bases). CDR1 and CDR2 (germline): KGHDR, SFDVKD. V was pared by 10 bases and J by 8 bases, with 16 bases between. This CDR3 comprises 13 residues. CDR3 loop: CATPAGGEEKLFF. The CDR3 DNA sequence: TGTGCCACACCGGCGGGGGGAGAAGAAAAACTGTTTTTT.

V gene TRBV5-1 combines with J gene TRBJ2-1; a possible D gene is TRBD2 (5 bases). Per the germline V gene, CDR1 is SGHRS and CDR2 is YFSETQ. The CDR3 length is 15 residues. The V end lost 0 bases, the J end lost 4 bases, and 11 bases lay between the germline ends. The CDR3 DNA sequence: TGCGCCAGCAGCTTGGGCCAGCGGAAATACAATGAGCAGTTCTTC. Protein product: CASSLGQRKYNEQFF.

The chain has TRBV27 and TRBJ2-5, with D unclear. The V gene's germline CDR1 is MNHEY and CDR2 SMNVEV (reference sequence). V lost 3 bases, J lost 1 base, and 6 bases lay in between. The CDR3 extends over 13 amino acids. The CDR3 loop is CASSLTRQETQYF. The CDR3 DNA reads as TGTGCCAGCAGTTTGACTCGCCAAGAGACCCAGTACTTC.

The chain employs TRBV21-1 and TRBJ1-3; the listed D gene, TRBD1, was not tested against the DNA. TRBV21-1 is designated a pseudogene. The CDR3 is 14 residues long. The CDR3 DNA is TGTGCCAGCAGCCGGGCAGGGGGAGGAAACACCATATATTTT. The encoded protein is CASSRAGGGNTIYF.

The V gene is TRBV11-3, the J gene TRBJ2-1; weak D call: TRBD1 (5 bases). V lost 5 bases and J 10 bases, leaving 12 bases between the germline ends. CDR3 length equals 12 residues. Germline-derived CDR1 and CDR2 are SGHNT and YENEEA. The CDR3 nucleotides read TGTGCCAGCAGCCCCCAGGCAGGGGAGCAGTTCTTC. This codes for CASSPQAGEQFF. Based on the CDR3 plus reference TRBV11-3 and TRBJ2-1, the full variable domain is EAGVVQSPRYKIIEKKQPVAFWCNPISGHNTLYWYLQNLGQGPELLIRYENEEAVDDSQLPKDRFSAERLKGVDSTLKIQPAELGDSAVYLCASSPQAGEQFFGPGTRLTVL.

The chain uses TRBV9 and TRBJ2-1; TRBD2 aligns across 8 bases. The CDR3 sequence is 16 residues long. V lost 0 bases and J lost 7; bases outside the gene matches: 9. Per the germline V gene, CDR1 is SGDLS and CDR2 is YYNGEE. This CDR3 reads CASSVGLSGSGNEQFF. The CDR3 bases are TGTGCCAGCAGCGTAGGTTTGAGCGGGAGTGGAAATGAGCAGTTCTTC.

In this sample, this clone turned up once. The V and J genes are TRBV28 and TRBJ1-2, with D perhaps TRBD1 (5 bases). Trimming removed 8 bases from V and 4 bases from J, with 17 bases in between. The CDR3 is 14 amino acids. Germline V lookup: CDR1 MDHEN, CDR2 SYDVKM. The CDR3 nucleotides are TGTGCCAGCGCGCTATTGGACATCTCCTATGGCTACACCTTC. Amino acid sequence: CASALLDISYGYTF.

The V call is TRBV4-3, the J call TRBJ2-1, with a tentative D call TRBD2 (5 bases). Germline V gene lookup returns CDR1 LGHNA and CDR2 YSLEER. V lost 4 bases and J lost 0, with 16 bases in between. The CDR3 is 17 amino acids. DNA of the CDR3: TGCGCCAGCAGCCTTTATGGACTGTCGAGCTCCTACAATGAGCAGTTCTTC. It yields the protein CASSLYGLSSSYNEQFF.